The source of this T cell receptor (beta chain) is a study of shared clonotypes between healthy human individuals (dated by TCRdb to the early 2020s). Context from the whole study: Two women and three men aged 18 to 49 years were included in the cohort. For each donor, three plates each were used for CD4 naive and CD4 memory, two plates were used for CD8 naive, and one plate was used for CD8 memory. To estimate repertoire size and how much clonotypes are shared between individuals, the study performed deep sequencing of blood TCR repertoires from 4 to 6 healthy adults. To increase sequencing depth and limit assay-specific biases, TCR repertoire library preparation and sequencing were carried out by different laboratories using diverse techniques. Per donor, leukapheresis produced somewhere between about 0.94 and 9.5 billion PBMCs.

Healthy HIV-negative adults with no recently reported acute infections or vaccinations were included as donors. Every donor was a Caucasian adult living in Nashville, Tennessee, USA. CD4+ T cells were enriched through magnetic negative selection, after which naive cells were positively selected on CD45RA and the remaining negative fraction served as the memory subset. After blood collection by leukapheresis, PBMCs were isolated using Ficoll-Histopaque density gradient centrifugation and then cryopreserved in the vapor phase of liquid nitrogen. Purity and quantity of every magnetically sorted T cell population were checked by analytical flow cytometry. Genomic DNA was isolated from each sorted fraction and quantified by UV absorbance on a Nanodrop 2000c. A word on this clone: The antigen it recognizes is unknown. No base quality values were provided; no much bigger clone lies one nucleotide off.

Paper-wide results and their limitations: Naive subsets generally had larger estimated clonotype richness than memory subsets. Because the study included only a small number of donors, the genetic and exposure-history diversity represented was limited. Across a few donors, roughly 5.4% of naive CD4, approximately 4% of naive CD8, about 2.3% of memory CD4, and approximately 0.42% of memory CD8 clonotypes were shared. Pairwise subsampling led to the expectation that sequencing depth would affect the degree of clonotype sharing among donors. Sampling was restricted to blood, and TCR repertoires in tissue are likely to differ from TCR repertoires in blood. Compared with non-shared clonotypes, the clonotypes found in all four sorted-subset donors had higher generation probabilities. Rarefaction of sorted-subset datasets indicated incomplete sequencing despite the large sequencing depth.

The CDR3 contains 18 residues, cysteine and phenylalanine counted. Only the CDR3 DNA stays, 54 bases, in frame from base 1. Per the germline V gene, SGDLS is the CDR1 and YYNGEE is the CDR2. From V the trimming removes 0 bases and from J it removes 0 bases, while the gene matches leave 9 bases of the junction unaccounted for. Using the deep immunoSEQ assay, multiplex PCR amplified TCR CDR3 regions from genomic DNA. Extracted genomic DNA from each cell subset was spread evenly across all wells of several immunoSEQ 96-well plates, with each plate serving as a replicate. For sorted subsets, around 200 ng genomic DNA, equal to approximately 30,000 T cell genomes, was loaded into each replicate PCR. Purified libraries were measured with a Qubit 3.0 fluorometer, size-checked on a Bioanalyzer 2100, and measured again with the KAPA Library Quantification kit. Each immunoSEQ 96-well plate was sequenced on its own single-read 150-cycle Illumina NextSeq 550 flow cell. The published analysis was carried out like this. Because the immunoSEQ output held only junctional sequences and lacked quality scores, the filtering could not match the filtering applied to full-length reads. Sequences were annotated with PyIR, a Python wrapper for IgBLAST v1.9, using IMGT germline references to assign V/J genes and CDR3. Reads with weak V/J assignments (E-value above 1e-6), missing CDR3, stop codons, out-of-frame junctions, or ambiguous translated residues were removed. A V3J clonotype was defined by an identical inferred V gene, J gene, and CDR3 amino acid sequence. To compute the percentage overlap between repertoires, the number of shared unique clonotypes was divided by the size of the smaller repertoire. RTK rarefaction, the Chao1 estimator, and Recon v2.1 estimates of unobserved clonotypes were used to assess repertoire richness. Generation probabilities for all TCRbeta clonotypes obtained by the gDNA method from several donors were computed using OLGA. TCRdb re-hosts the immuneACCESS table, in-frame sequences only. Its copies lack some clones; in the studies checked, an unresolved V gene accounts for under half of them, and the cause for the rest is not known. That table is the source of V, J and clone size, and D and trimming were worked out from the DNA. Across this sample there are around 180,000 clones, with just under 95% seen only once. The top ten clonotypes cover around 0.072% of the sample.

The V and J genes are TRBV9 and TRBJ2-1; 7 bases in between match TRBD1. Sequenced material: naive CD4+ T cells sorted from blood. What the cell subset or site label conveys for this sample: CD45RA+ positively selected. The clonotype comes from a woman in her 30s in good health. The nucleotides are TGTGCCAGCAGCGTAGCTACTGGACAGGCCCTCTCCTACAATGAGCAGTTCTTC. Its amino acids are CASSVATGQALSYNEQFF. The CDR3, completed at both ends by the reference TRBV9 and TRBJ2-1 genes, gives the full variable domain DSGVTQTPKHLITATGQRVTLRCSPRSGDLSVYWYQQSLDQGLQFLIQYYNGEERAKGNILERFSAQQFPDLHSELNLSSLELGDSALYFCASSVATGQALSYNEQFFGPGTRLTVL.